The 25 T cell receptor beta chains below come from one sample, sequenced in a study of shared clonotypes between healthy human individuals. Assay used: immunoSEQ multiplex PCR; TCRdb lists only in-frame clones, some missing. The sample lists more than 400,000 clones; almost 97% were seen once. Sample: naive CD4+ T cells sorted from blood. Described subset: CD45RA+ positively selected. These receptors were obtained from a woman in her twenties or thirties in good health.

V is TRBV7-9 and J is TRBJ2-3; 8 bases line up with TRBD2. The V gene's germline CDR1 is SEHNR and CDR2 FQNEAQ (reference sequence). This CDR3 spans 17 amino acids. V lost 4 bases, J lost 3 bases, and 12 bases stayed unmatched. This chain's CDR3 is CASSSSGTSVLTDTQYF. The CDR3 DNA is TGTGCCAGCAGCTCGTCCGGGACTAGTGTCTTAACAGATACGCAGTATTTT. The whole variable domain, remainder taken from reference TRBV7-9 and TRBJ2-3, is DTGVSQNPRHKITKRGQNVTFRCDPISEHNRLYWYRQTLGQGPEFLTYFQNEAQLEKSRLLSDRFSAERPKGSFSTLEIQRTEQGDSAMYLCASSSSGTSVLTDTQYFGPGTRLTVL.

This rearrangement joins TRBV18 to TRBJ2-3; TRBD2 aligns across 7 bases. CDR3 size: 15 residues. Germline CDR1 is KGHSH and CDR2 is LQKENI. V trimming: 2 bases; J trimming: 4 bases; junction bases outside the gene matches: 6. CDR3 in amino acids: CASSPGLGDADTQYF. The CDR3 DNA sequence: TGTGCCAGCTCACCAGGACTAGGTGACGCAGATACGCAGTATTTT.

This clone is a singleton in its sample. The V and J genes are TRBV4-2 and TRBJ1-1; a possible D gene is TRBD1 (5 bases). The CDR3 totals 13 residues. Trimming cost V 1 base and J 11 bases, with 14 bases left between them. Looked up from germline, CDR1 is LGHNA and CDR2 is YNFKEQ. The DNA of the CDR3 is TGTGCCAGCAGCCAAGGAGACAGATTTAGGGCTTTCTTT. Its protein product is CASSQGDRFRAFF.

The rearrangement uses TRBV18 and TRBJ2-7, with 8 bases fitting TRBD2. Germline V gives CDR1 KGHSH, CDR2 LQKENI. V dropped 3 bases and J dropped 6; count of bases not matched to a gene: 7. The CDR3 spans 14 residues. The CDR3 nucleotides are TGTGCCAGCTCACCGAGCGGGAGTACGGTCGAGCAGTACTTC. It is translated as CASSPSGSTVEQYF.

This clone was recorded once. This chain links TRBV30 with TRBJ1-2; TRBD1 agrees at 8 bases. The CDR3 covers 14 residues. The V gene end was trimmed by 3 bases and the J gene end by 3 bases; junction bases not matched to a gene: 6. The germline V gene has CDR1 GTSNPN and CDR2 SVGIG (reference sequence). CDR3 residues: CAWRRTGLDYGYTF. The CDR3, as DNA: TGTGCCTGGAGGCGGACAGGGCTCGACTATGGCTACACCTTC.

The rearrangement links TRBV11-2 to TRBJ1-2; 7 bases align to TRBD1. The CDR3 is made up of 13 amino acids. Germline CDR1 and CDR2: SGHAT and FQNNGV. The ends lost 5 bases at V and 3 bases at J; junction bases unmatched: 3. The CDR3 loop reads CASSQGQYYGYTF. As DNA, the CDR3 is TGTGCCAGCAGCCAGGGACAGTACTATGGCTACACCTTC.

Comment on this clone: A read error may produce the germline difference seen at one junction end. CDR3 sequence: CVTIGSRYEQYF. For the CDR3, the DNA is TGCGTAACCATCGGGAGTCGGTACGAGCAGTACTTC. The chain has TRBV28 and TRBJ2-7, with D perhaps matching TRBD2 (6 bases). Germline V gene lookup returns CDR1 MDHEN and CDR2 SYDVKM. This CDR3 spans 12 amino acids.

J is TRBJ2-3 and V is TRBV5-5; 8 nucleotides align to TRBD1. Germline V lookup: CDR1 SGHKS, CDR2 YYEKEE (reference sequence). CDR3 length: 16 residues. The V segment lost 4 bases and the J segment 0 bases; nucleotides outside the gene matches: 7. CDR3 in amino acids: CASSTQGAPSTDTQYF. The CDR3 nucleotides read TGTGCCAGCAGCACCCAGGGGGCCCCTAGCACAGATACGCAGTATTTT.

The chain links TRBV21-1 to TRBJ1-1. TRBV21-1 is termed a pseudogene. The CDR3 length is 10 residues. The CDR3 DNA is TGTGCCAGCAGGCTGGCTGAAGCTTTCTTT. This codes for CASRLAEAFF.

The chain carries TRBV9 and TRBJ1-2; D unclear. The CDR3 runs 16 residues. Germline V gives CDR1 SGDLS, CDR2 YYNGEE. V was cut by 0 bases and J by 2 bases, with 14 bases left in between. In DNA form, the CDR3 reads TGTGCCAGCAGCGTAGTCGGGTCGGCGGACAACTATGGCTACACCTTC. Its translation: CASSVVGSADNYGYTF.

The chain joins TRBV6-1 to TRBJ1-2, with D hard to call. This CDR3 is 13 amino acids long. V lost 6 bases and J 3 bases, leaving 11 bases between the germline ends. Germline V lookup: CDR1 MNHNS, CDR2 SASEGT. CDR3 bases: TGTGCCAGCAGGACCGAATGGTACTATGGCTACACCTTC. Translating it yields CASRTEWYYGYTF.

This rearrangement joins TRBV7-9 to TRBJ2-1; weak D call: TRBD1 (6 bases). V lost 4 bases to trimming and J lost 3 bases, with 16 bases between them. The germline V gene has CDR1 SEHNR and CDR2 FQNEAQ (reference sequence). There are 16 residues in the CDR3. CDR3 nucleotide sequence: TGTGCCAGCAGCTCCACGACAGGAAAACACTACAATGAGCAGTTCTTC. Its translation is CASSSTTGKHYNEQFF.

This chain connects TRBV6-5 to TRBJ2-7; D is unresolved. Deletions cut 6 bases from V and 2 bases from J, with 11 bases between. The CDR3 runs to 13 residues. Germline CDR1 MNHEY, CDR2 SVGAGI. The CDR3 DNA follows: TGTGCCAGCAGAGAGACAACGGCCTACGAGCAGTACTTC. Its translation: CASRETTAYEQYF.

V is TRBV30 and J is TRBJ1-5, with D unresolved. This CDR3 is built from 13 residues. Germline CDR1 and CDR2: GTSNPN and SVGIG (reference sequence). The V gene lost 1 base and the J gene lost 4 bases, with 8 bases spanning the gap. CDR3 in amino acids: CAWSDLVNQPQHF. The CDR3 nucleotides read TGTGCCTGGAGTGATCTGGTTAATCAGCCCCAGCATTTT.

This sequence joins TRBV4-1 and TRBJ1-3; D is ambiguous. The CDR3 sequence is 17 residues long. CDR1 is MGHRA and CDR2 is YSYEKL in the germline V gene. Between the trimmed V and J ends, which lost 0 bases and 2 bases, there was a span of 14 bases. The CDR3: CASSQEVMWFAGNTIYF. In nucleotides, the CDR3 is TGCGCCAGCAGCCAAGAAGTTATGTGGTTCGCTGGAAACACCATATATTTT.

CDR3 residues: CASRWQGNQPQHF. The CDR3 DNA reads as TGTGCCAGCAGGTGGCAGGGCAATCAGCCCCAGCATTTT. The chain joins TRBV6-1 to TRBJ1-5; no firm D call. Trimming pared 6 bases from V and 2 bases from J, leaving 8 bases between. This CDR3 has 13 amino acids. Germline V gene lookup returns CDR1 MNHNS and CDR2 SASEGT.

J is TRBJ1-4 and V is TRBV13; D unresolved. This CDR3 is built from 15 residues. From germline, CDR1 is PRHDT and CDR2 FYEKMQ (reference sequence). Deletions cut 4 bases from V and 8 bases from J, with 17 bases between. CDR3 nucleotides: TGTGCCAGCAGCTACCCTCCGTGGAGAAGGGAAAAACTGTTTTTT. Protein: CASSYPPWRREKLFF.

The chain has TRBV7-6 and TRBJ2-1; 9 nucleotides line up with TRBD1. Germline CDR1 reads SGHVS; CDR2 reads FNYEAQ. V lost 5 bases, J lost 10 bases, and 9 bases stayed unmatched. This CDR3 spans 14 amino acids. The CDR3 protein is CASSNIRQGGEQFF. The CDR3 DNA reads TGTGCCAGCAGCAATATACGACAGGGGGGGGAGCAGTTCTTC.

The chain is built from TRBV5-4 and TRBJ2-2, with D unclear. The CDR3 contains 16 residues. Trimming took 5 bases from V and 4 from J, leaving 18 bases between them. CDR1 and CDR2 from the germline V gene are SGHNT and YYREEE (reference sequence). The CDR3 nucleotides are TGTGCCAGCAGTAGTCGGTTAACTCCCGGCACCGGGGAGCTGTTTTTT. This translates into CASSSRLTPGTGELFF.

J is TRBJ2-3 and V is TRBV2; 9 nucleotides match TRBD2. CDR3 length: 14 residues. With 8 bases clipped from V and 0 bases from J, the junction kept 3 bases outside the gene matches. Germline CDR1 is SNHLY and CDR2 is FYNNEI. CDR3 bases: TGTGCCAGCGGGACTAGCTGGAGCACAGATACGCAGTATTTT. Translating it yields CASGTSWSTDTQYF.

This chain connects TRBV27 to TRBJ1-2; D is perhaps TRBD1 (5 bases). The germline gives CDR1 MNHEY, CDR2 SMNVEV (reference sequence). The CDR3 covers 15 residues. V gave up 7 bases and J gave up 7 bases, with 22 bases separating them. DNA of the CDR3: TGTGCCAGCACCGACCCCGGCAGGGAGGTTTGTGGCTACACCTTC. This encodes CASTDPGREVCGYTF.

The chain is built from TRBV27 and TRBJ1-5; no reliable D call. This CDR3 has 16 amino acids. Germline V gene lookup returns CDR1 MNHEY and CDR2 SMNVEV (reference sequence). Trimming cost V 4 bases and J 4 bases, with 17 bases left between them. The CDR3 coding sequence is TGTGCCAGCAGTTCCCGACGGGGAGAGGGAAATCAGCCCCAGCATTTT. Its translation is CASSSRRGEGNQPQHF.

The chain joins TRBV7-9 to TRBJ1-4, with D possibly TRBD1 on 6 matching bases. Trimming took 0 bases from V and 5 from J, leaving 10 bases between them. This CDR3 is built from 15 residues. Germline assignment: CDR1 SEHNR and CDR2 FQNEAQ (reference sequence). The CDR3 loop is CASSLAGGPNEKLFF. CDR3 DNA sequence: TGTGCCAGCAGCTTAGCGGGGGGGCCGAATGAAAAACTGTTTTTT.

This clone was seen a single time. This chain links TRBV27 with TRBJ2-1; possible D gene TRBD2, 7 bases. Trimming removed 1 base at V and 7 bases at J, with 17 bases between. Germline CDR1 is MNHEY and CDR2 is SMNVEV (reference sequence). The CDR3 consists of 16 residues. The CDR3 DNA reads as TGTGCCAGCAGTTTATTGGTGGGGGGGGCGGGTAATGAGCAGTTCTTC. It encodes CASSLLVGGAGNEQFF.

This chain joins TRBV9 and TRBJ2-2, with D maybe TRBD1 (8 bases). The CDR3 contains 19 residues. The V gene lost 7 bases and the J gene lost 1 base, with 26 bases spanning the gap. Germline V gives CDR1 SGDLS, CDR2 YYNGEE. CDR3 nucleotides: TGTGCCAGCGCGGCGGGGGTGGCTAGGACAGGGAAGAACACCGGGGAGCTGTTTTTT. Amino acids: CASAAGVARTGKNTGELFF.